A selection of T cell receptor beta chains follows, all from one sample in a study of CD8+ T cells in alopecia areata. This table comes from immunoSEQ multiplex PCR, and its TCRdb copy is limited to in-frame clones, with some not included. This sample has about 140,000 clones, with roughly 58% found just once. The sample taken for sequencing was CD8+ T cells sorted from blood. The receptors derive from a human donor in good health. CDR3s include the opening cysteine and the closing phenylalanine or tryptophan. Each record gives: J gene, V gene, D gene, clone size, CDR3 protein, CDR3 DNA. A D gene is named only where the DNA matches it firmly. Clone size is given for some rows only: seen once, a few or many times, or a class if the clone is expanded.

J: TRBJ2-7; V: TRBV30; D: TRBD2; size: .; CDR3: CAWKSGLAGVYEQYF; DNA: TGTGCCTGGAAATCAGGGCTAGCGGGAGTCTACGAGCAGTACTTC
J: TRBJ1-1; V: TRBV6-5; D: .; size: .; CDR3: CASTLTANTEAFF; DNA: TGTGCCAGCACCCTCACAGCGAACACTGAAGCTTTCTTT
J: TRBJ2-2; V: TRBV6-5; D: TRBD2; size: .; CDR3: CASRASGGITGELFF; DNA: TGTGCCAGCAGGGCGAGCGGGGGGATCACCGGGGAGCTGTTTTTT
J: TRBJ2-1; V: TRBV5-6; D: .; size: .; CDR3: CASSLVGPHNEQFF; DNA: TGTGCCAGCAGCTTGGTGGGGCCGCACAATGAGCAGTTCTTC
J: TRBJ2-1; V: TRBV25-1; D: .; size: .; CDR3: CASSEGRKQFF; DNA: TGTGCCAGCAGTGAGGGACGGAAGCAGTTCTTC
J: TRBJ2-1; V: TRBV2; D: .; size: .; CDR3: CASSDLPRVRNEQFF; DNA: TGTGCCAGCAGTGATCTCCCGCGAGTACGAAATGAGCAGTTCTTC
J: TRBJ2-7; V: TRBV6-5; D: TRBD1; size: .; CDR3: CASSRDRTYEQYF; DNA: TGTGCCAGCAGCCGGGACAGGACCTACGAGCAGTACTTC
J: TRBJ1-1; V: TRBV6-5; D: .; size: .; CDR3: CASSQDSYGTEAFF; DNA: TGTGCCAGCAGCCAGGACAGTTATGGGACTGAAGCTTTCTTT
J: TRBJ2-1; V: TRBV19; D: .; size: few; CDR3: CASSIEIGQNNEQFF; DNA: TGTGCCAGTAGTATAGAAATTGGGCAGAACAATGAGCAGTTCTTC
J: TRBJ1-1; V: TRBV25-1; D: .; size: once; CDR3: CASSENSNTEAFF; DNA: TGTGCCAGCAGTGAAAACAGCAACACTGAAGCTTTCTTT
J: TRBJ2-3; V: TRBV4-1; D: TRBD2; size: .; CDR3: CASSHGTSGRAIDTQYF; DNA: TGCGCCAGCAGCCATGGGACTAGCGGGAGGGCCATCGATACGCAGTATTTT
J: TRBJ2-3; V: TRBV29-1; D: TRBD2; size: .; CDR3: CSEWGLAGADTQYF; DNA: TGCAGCGAGTGGGGACTAGCGGGGGCAGATACGCAGTATTTT
J: TRBJ2-2; V: TRBV7-9; D: .; size: .; CDR3: CASSFEGSGELFF; DNA: TGTGCCAGCAGCTTTGAGGGATCCGGGGAGCTGTTTTTT
J: TRBJ2-7; V: TRBV25-1; D: .; size: few; CDR3: CASSDRAGSSYEQYF; DNA: TGTGCCAGCAGTGATCGGGCAGGGAGCTCCTACGAGCAGTACTTC
J: TRBJ1-4; V: TRBV25-1; D: .; size: .; CDR3: CASSELTAASATNEKLFF; DNA: TGTGCCAGCAGTGAATTGACCGCCGCATCAGCAACTAATGAAAAACTGTTTTTT
J: TRBJ2-1; V: TRBV20-1; D: .; size: .; CDR3: CSASREGEQFF; DNA: TGCAGTGCTAGTAGGGAAGGTGAGCAGTTCTTC
J: TRBJ2-5; V: TRBV6-1; D: TRBD1; size: .; CDR3: CASSGGQGTAETQYF; DNA: TGTGCCAGCAGTGGAGGACAGGGGACGGCAGAGACCCAGTACTTC
J: TRBJ1-5; V: TRBV19; D: .; size: .; CDR3: CASRDPHPDIQPQHF; DNA: TGTGCCAGTAGAGACCCACACCCGGACATTCAGCCCCAGCATTTT
J: TRBJ2-1; V: TRBV4-1; D: .; size: .; CDR3: CASSPLPQGSSSYNEQFF; DNA: TGCGCCAGCAGCCCATTACCTCAGGGCTCTAGCTCCTACAATGAGCAGTTCTTC
J: TRBJ2-3; V: TRBV5-1; D: .; size: .; CDR3: CASSLRPTDTQYF; DNA: TGCGCCAGCAGCTTGAGACCGACAGATACGCAGTATTTT
J: TRBJ1-2; V: TRBV29-1; D: .; size: .; CDR3: CSVDSDSFTYGYTF; DNA: TGCAGCGTTGATAGTGACAGCTTCACCTATGGCTACACCTTC
J: TRBJ2-7; V: TRBV11-2; D: TRBD2; size: few; CDR3: CASSVGRGYEQYF; DNA: TGTGCCAGCAGCGTAGGGAGGGGCTACGAGCAGTACTTC
J: TRBJ2-2; V: TRBV7-6; D: TRBD1; size: .; CDR3: CASSLAQGAGELFF; DNA: TGTGCCAGCAGCTTAGCCCAGGGGGCCGGGGAGCTGTTTTTT
J: TRBJ1-1; V: TRBV6-6; D: .; size: .; CDR3: CATSPGQYGERTEAFF; DNA: TGTGCCACCAGTCCTGGACAGTACGGGGAGCGCACTGAAGCTTTCTTT
J: TRBJ1-2; V: TRBV6-6; D: TRBD1; size: .; CDR3: CASSYSGQGLNYGYTF; DNA: TGTGCCAGCAGTTACTCGGGACAGGGGTTAAACTATGGCTACACCTTC
J: TRBJ1-5; V: TRBV27; D: .; size: .; CDR3: CASSLRRGEQPQHF; DNA: TGTGCCAGCAGCCTACGGAGGGGGGAACAGCCCCAGCATTTT
J: TRBJ2-1; V: TRBV2; D: TRBD2; size: .; CDR3: CASYLPGLAGGLSYNEQFF; DNA: TGTGCCAGCTACCTACCGGGACTAGCGGGAGGTTTATCCTACAATGAGCAGTTCTTC
J: TRBJ2-1; V: TRBV29-1; D: TRBD2; size: few; CDR3: CSTDAGGNEQFF; DNA: TGCAGCACGGACGCGGGGGGCAATGAGCAGTTCTTC
J: TRBJ2-5; V: TRBV4-1; D: TRBD2; size: .; CDR3: CASSRGTSGETQYF; DNA: TGCGCCAGCAGCCGAGGGACTAGCGGAGAGACCCAGTACTTC
J: TRBJ1-2; V: TRBV29-1; D: .; size: .; CDR3: CSVAIREGYTF; DNA: TGCAGCGTTGCAATAAGGGAAGGCTACACCTTC
J: TRBJ1-1; V: TRBV13; D: .; size: .; CDR3: CASSPVGVRMNTEAFF; DNA: TGTGCCAGCAGCCCAGTGGGGGTAAGGATGAACACTGAAGCTTTCTTT
J: TRBJ2-7; V: TRBV11-2; D: TRBD2; size: once; CDR3: CASSPLAGVTHEQYF; DNA: TGTGCCAGCAGCCCACTAGCGGGAGTCACCCACGAGCAGTACTTC
J: TRBJ2-1; V: TRBV5-1; D: TRBD2; size: .; CDR3: CASRGLAGINEQFF; DNA: TGCGCCAGCAGGGGGCTAGCGGGTATCAATGAGCAGTTCTTC
J: TRBJ2-3; V: TRBV12-5; D: .; size: few; CDR3: CASGLSWDTQYF; DNA: TGTGCTAGTGGTTTGTCATGGGATACGCAGTATTTT
J: TRBJ2-5; V: TRBV30; D: .; size: .; CDR3: CAWNQGRETQYF; DNA: TGTGCCTGGAATCAGGGGCGAGAGACCCAGTACTTC
J: TRBJ2-3; V: TRBV29-1; D: TRBD2; size: .; CDR3: CSVGSASGRFTQYF; DNA: TGCAGCGTTGGCTCGGCTAGCGGGAGATTTACGCAGTATTTT
J: TRBJ1-1; V: TRBV2; D: .; size: .; CDR3: CASKGAEAFF; DNA: TGTGCCAGCAAAGGGGCTGAAGCTTTCTTT
J: TRBJ2-1; V: TRBV19; D: TRBD2; size: .; CDR3: CASSIGASGYNEQFF; DNA: TGTGCCAGTAGTATAGGGGCTAGCGGTTACAATGAGCAGTTCTTC
J: TRBJ2-7; V: TRBV13; D: TRBD1; size: .; CDR3: CASSSNRQGESYEQYF; DNA: TGTGCCAGCAGTTCAAACCGACAGGGGGAGTCCTACGAGCAGTACTTC
J: TRBJ2-3; V: TRBV7-2; D: TRBD2; size: few; CDR3: CASSSTSISTDTQYF; DNA: TGTGCCAGCAGCTCGACTAGCATAAGCACAGATACGCAGTATTTT
J: TRBJ2-1; V: TRBV5-1; D: TRBD2; size: .; CDR3: CASSFGAGGAYNEQFF; DNA: TGCGCCAGCAGCTTCGGAGCGGGAGGGGCTTACAATGAGCAGTTCTTC
J: TRBJ2-7; V: TRBV5-1; D: .; size: .; CDR3: CASSLGPAYEQYF; DNA: TGCGCCAGCAGCTTGGGACCAGCCTACGAGCAGTACTTC
J: TRBJ2-7; V: TRBV4-2; D: .; size: few; CDR3: CASSLPQRAWQGTYEQYF; DNA: TGTGCCAGCAGCCTTCCCCAGAGAGCATGGCAGGGGACCTACGAGCAGTACTTC
J: TRBJ1-2; V: TRBV7-9; D: .; size: few; CDR3: CASSQGPGYTF; DNA: TGTGCCAGCAGCCAGGGTCCTGGCTACACCTTC